These 21 T cell receptor beta chains came from one sample sequenced in a study of blood T cell repertoires in COVID-19. Libraries were prepared by immunoSEQ multiplex PCR; TCRdb keeps only in-frame clonotypes and omits some of them. The sample carries about 250,000 clones, approximately 84% recorded once. Sequencing was carried out using PBMCs or T cells enriched from blood (not recorded which). The source of these receptors is a man aged 35 to 55 who had recovered from COVID-19.

This chain's CDR3 is CASDLEQGARRGYTF. In nucleotides, the CDR3 is TGCGCCAGCGACTTAGAACAGGGGGCGAGGAGGGGCTACACCTTC. The chain combines TRBV5-1 with TRBJ1-2; 9 nucleotides line up with TRBD1. Losses at the gene ends were 7 bases for V and 8 bases for J; bases not matched to a gene: 15. CDR1 SGHRS and CDR2 YFSETQ come from the germline V gene. The CDR3 consists of 15 residues.

The chain joins TRBV27 to TRBJ1-2, with D unresolved. The CDR3 is 11 amino acids. V lost 7 bases and J lost 7, with 10 bases in between. Germline CDR1 reads MNHEY; CDR2 reads SMNVEV (reference sequence). The CDR3 region has the DNA TGTGCCAGCATCAGCGGCGGTGGCTACACCTTC. Translation gives CASISGGGYTF.

This clone was seen a few times. The chain couples TRBV7-2 to TRBJ2-5; TRBD2 might be the D (6 bases). Germline CDR1 and CDR2: SGHTA and FQGNSA. This CDR3 is 15 amino acids long. V was clipped by 4 bases and J by 5 bases, with 17 bases between them. CDR3 DNA: TGTGCCAGCAGCTCGAGTTTAGGGGAGGTGGAGACCCAGTACTTC. It codes for CASSSSLGEVETQYF.

The gene calls are TRBV6-5 and TRBJ1-5, with a possible D match to TRBD1 (6 bases). CDR1 is MNHEY and CDR2 is SVGAGI in the germline V gene. Trimming shortened V by 5 bases and J by 3 bases, and 14 bases separated the two germline ends. CDR3 length: 15 residues. In DNA form, the CDR3 reads TGTGCCAGCAGTAACCAGGCAGGGGACAATCAGCCCCAGCATTTT. Its protein is CASSNQAGDNQPQHF.

The chain has TRBV5-1 and TRBJ1-2; a weak D match, TRBD1 (5 bases). The V gene lost 0 bases and the J gene lost 4 bases, with 7 bases spanning the gap. Germline V gives CDR1 SGHRS, CDR2 YFSETQ. This CDR3 contains 13 residues. The CDR3 loop is CASSLGQSYGYTF. The DNA for the CDR3 is TGCGCCAGCAGCTTGGGACAGTCCTATGGCTACACCTTC.

This chain connects TRBV3-1 (or the pseudogene TRBV3-2) to TRBJ1-2, with D possibly being TRBD1 (6 bases). The germline V gene encodes CDR1 LGHDT and CDR2 YNNKEL (reference sequence). V was cut by 4 bases and J by 5 bases, with 8 bases left in between. The CDR3 covers 12 residues. As DNA, the CDR3 is TGTGCCAGCAGCCTCGGGACATATGGCTACACCTTC. Its protein is CASSLGTYGYTF.

The chain carries TRBV28 and TRBJ2-6, with 7 bases aligning to TRBD1. This CDR3 has 16 amino acids. V lost 6 bases to trimming and J lost 2 bases; unmatched junction nucleotides: 7. Germline V gene sequence: CDR1 MDHEN, CDR2 SYDVKM. As DNA, the CDR3 is TGTGCCAGCAGGCCAGGGGGTTATACTGGGGCCAACGTCCTGACTTTC. This sequence encodes CASRPGGYTGANVLTF.

J is TRBJ2-7 and V is TRBV28; the match to TRBD1 covers 7 bases. Germline-derived CDR1 and CDR2 are MDHEN and SYDVKM. CDR3 length: 14 residues. Unmatched junction bases numbered 6, after V lost 6 bases and J lost 1 base. The chain's CDR3 is CASRIPQGSYEQYF. For the CDR3, the DNA is TGTGCCAGCAGGATTCCACAGGGGTCCTACGAGCAGTACTTC. Full variable domain (rest looked up from reference TRBV28 and TRBJ2-7): DVKVTQSSRYLVKRTGEKVFLECVQDMDHENMFWYRQDPGLGLRLIYFSYDVKMKEKGDIPEGYSVSREKKERFSLILESASTNQTSMYLCASRIPQGSYEQYFGPGTRLTVT.

V usage is TRBV24-1 and J usage is TRBJ1-4, with 8 bases matching TRBD1. The CDR3 has 15 amino acids. The germline CDR1 and CDR2 sequences are KGHDR and SFDVKD. The junction had 8 bases not matched to a gene; V was cut back by 4 bases and J by 8 bases. CDR3 protein: CATSDFGQGKEKLFF. For the CDR3, the DNA is TGTGCCACCAGTGACTTTGGACAGGGAAAAGAAAAACTGTTTTTT.

The chain joins TRBV6-5 to TRBJ2-7; D is possibly TRBD2 (5 bases). CDR1 and CDR2 from the germline V gene are MNHEY and SVGAGI. Trimming took off 4 bases at V and 2 bases at J, with 12 bases between the two ends. This CDR3 has 14 amino acids. The CDR3 loop is CASSLTDGTYEQYF. The CDR3 region has the DNA TGTGCCAGCAGTTTGACGGACGGGACCTACGAGCAGTACTTC.

The chain uses TRBV6-4 and TRBJ2-1, with a tentative D call TRBD1 (6 bases). The V gene lost 6 bases and the J gene lost 7 bases, with 19 bases spanning the gap. The CDR3 spans 15 residues. Germline values: CDR1 MRHNA, CDR2 SNTAGT. The CDR3 reads CASSQSGTRVNEQFF. The CDR3 bases are TGTGCCAGCAGCCAATCCGGGACAAGGGTAAATGAGCAGTTCTTC.

The chain couples TRBV18 to TRBJ2-1; a weak D match, TRBD1 (6 bases). CDR3 length equals 15 residues. Germline V lookup: CDR1 KGHSH, CDR2 LQKENI. Deletions cut 2 bases from V and 13 bases from J, with 21 bases between. The CDR3 coding sequence is TGTGCCAGCTCACCAGAGTTGGGGGCCGGTCCCTTTCAGTTCTTC. Protein: CASSPELGAGPFQFF.

This chain connects TRBV10-3 to TRBJ1-2; TRBD1 aligns across 9 bases. J was trimmed by 3 bases and V by 7 bases; bases with no gene match: 6. Per the germline V gene, CDR1 is ENHRY and CDR2 is SYGVKD. The CDR3 has 14 residues. The CDR3 protein is CAITTGGADYGYTF. The CDR3 nucleotides are TGTGCCATCACCACAGGGGGCGCGGACTATGGCTACACCTTC.

This clone was counted only a few times. The rearrangement links TRBV7-3 to TRBJ2-5; 9 bases are shared with TRBD1. The CDR3 totals 16 residues. Per germline, CDR1 SGHTA and CDR2 FQGTGA. J lost 5 bases, V lost 5 bases, and 12 bases had no gene match. Written as DNA, the CDR3 is TGTGCCAGCAGCCACTCCGGGACAGGGACGGCGGAGACCCAGTACTTC. Its protein is CASSHSGTGTAETQYF.

The V gene is TRBV18, the J gene TRBJ2-1; 9 bases map to TRBD2. J gave up 3 bases and V 2 bases, and 2 bases lay outside the gene matches. Germline V gene lookup returns CDR1 KGHSH and CDR2 LQKENI. This CDR3 comprises 15 residues. The CDR3 protein is CASSPGSGSYNEQFF. The CDR3 DNA is TGTGCCAGCTCACCAGGTAGCGGGAGCTACAATGAGCAGTTCTTC.

The chain uses TRBV7-2 and TRBJ1-1, with D maybe TRBD1 (6 bases). The V gene lost 1 base and the J gene lost 1 base, with 13 bases spanning the gap. CDR1 SGHTA and CDR2 FQGNSA come from the germline V gene. The CDR3 is made up of 16 amino acids. The CDR3, as DNA: TGTGCCAGCAGCTTAGTGGCAGGGGCCCCGAACACTGAAGCTTTCTTT. This translates into CASSLVAGAPNTEAFF.

This clone was seen only a few times. This chain uses TRBV7-9 with TRBJ2-3; 8 bases align to TRBD1. This CDR3 is built from 16 residues. The V and J ends lost 1 base and 2 bases, in that order; junction bases with no gene match: 5. CDR1 is SEHNR, CDR2 FQNEAQ, per germline (reference sequence). CDR3 residues: CASSLGRGLTTDTQYF. The CDR3 DNA reads TGTGCCAGCAGCTTAGGCAGGGGGCTCACCACAGATACGCAGTATTTT.

The rearrangement joins TRBV5-1 to TRBJ1-1; the D is unclear. The CDR3 is 11 amino acids. Germline V gives CDR1 SGHRS, CDR2 YFSETQ. The chain's CDR3 is CAHSGWDEAFF. Here the CDR3 DNA reads TGCGCTCACAGCGGGTGGGATGAAGCTTTCTTT.

The chain recombines TRBV12-3 or TRBV12-4 with TRBJ2-4; D is unclear. The V end was cut by 0 bases, the J end by 4 bases, with 4 bases between. This CDR3 is 13 amino acids long. The CDR3 DNA sequence: TGTGCCAGCAGTTTAGCGAGGAAAAACATTCAGTACTTC. It codes for CASSLARKNIQYF.

V is TRBV13 and J is TRBJ1-1; perhaps TRBD1 as D (6 bases). Trimming left V 5 bases short and J 0 bases short, with 16 bases between. CDR3 length: 16 amino acids. From germline, CDR1 is PRHDT and CDR2 FYEKMQ (reference sequence). The CDR3 sequence: CASSPRGAGLNTEAFF. CDR3 coding DNA: TGTGCCAGCAGCCCACGGGGGGCCGGGCTGAACACTGAAGCTTTCTTT.

This chain connects TRBV7-3 to TRBJ2-2, with D possibly matching TRBD2 (5 bases). The CDR3 extends over 15 amino acids. V dropped 6 bases and J dropped 6 bases, with 17 bases sitting between them. Per the germline V gene, CDR1 is SGHTA and CDR2 is FQGTGA. The CDR3 sequence: CASSLPQVGAGELFF. CDR3 DNA sequence: TGTGCCAGCAGTCTTCCGCAGGTGGGAGCCGGGGAGCTGTTTTTT.